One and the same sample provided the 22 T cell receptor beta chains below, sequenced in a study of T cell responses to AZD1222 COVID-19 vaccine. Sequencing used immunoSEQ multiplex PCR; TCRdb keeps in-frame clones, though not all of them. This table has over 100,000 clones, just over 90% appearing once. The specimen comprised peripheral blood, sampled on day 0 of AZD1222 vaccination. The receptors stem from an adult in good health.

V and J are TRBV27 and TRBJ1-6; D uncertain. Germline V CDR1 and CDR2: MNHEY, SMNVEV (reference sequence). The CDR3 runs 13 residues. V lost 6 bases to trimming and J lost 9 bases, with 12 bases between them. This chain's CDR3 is CASRAGWISPLHF. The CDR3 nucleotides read TGTGCCAGCAGGGCGGGGTGGATTTCACCCCTCCACTTT.

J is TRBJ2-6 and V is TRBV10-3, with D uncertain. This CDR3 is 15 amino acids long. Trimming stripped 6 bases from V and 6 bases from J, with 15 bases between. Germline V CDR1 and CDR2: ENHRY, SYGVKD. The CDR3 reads CAISVAPSLANVLTF. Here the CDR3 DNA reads TGTGCCATCAGCGTGGCACCCTCTCTGGCCAACGTCCTGACTTTC.

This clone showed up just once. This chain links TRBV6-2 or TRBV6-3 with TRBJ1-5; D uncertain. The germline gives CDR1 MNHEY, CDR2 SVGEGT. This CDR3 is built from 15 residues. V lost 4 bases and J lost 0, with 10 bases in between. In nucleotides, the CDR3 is TGTGCCAGCAGTTTCGATCTGGGTAGCAATCAGCCCCAGCATTTT. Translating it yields CASSFDLGSNQPQHF.

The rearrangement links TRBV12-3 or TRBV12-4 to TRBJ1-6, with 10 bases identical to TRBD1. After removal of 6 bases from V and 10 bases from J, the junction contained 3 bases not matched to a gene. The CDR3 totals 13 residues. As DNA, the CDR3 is TGTGCCAGCAGCGGACAGGGGGTCTCACCCCTCCACTTT. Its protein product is CASSGQGVSPLHF.

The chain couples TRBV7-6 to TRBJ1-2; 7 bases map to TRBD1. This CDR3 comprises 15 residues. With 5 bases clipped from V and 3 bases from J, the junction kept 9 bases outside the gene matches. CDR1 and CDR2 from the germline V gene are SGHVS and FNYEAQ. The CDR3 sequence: CASSLRQGLDYGYTF. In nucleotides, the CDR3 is TGTGCCAGCAGCCTAAGACAGGGTCTTGACTATGGCTACACCTTC.

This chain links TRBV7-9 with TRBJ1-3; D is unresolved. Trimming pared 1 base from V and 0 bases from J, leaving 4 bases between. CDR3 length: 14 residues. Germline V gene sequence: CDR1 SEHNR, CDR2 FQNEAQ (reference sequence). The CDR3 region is CASSLELSGNTIYF. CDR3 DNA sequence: TGTGCCAGCAGCTTAGAGCTCTCTGGAAACACCATATATTTT. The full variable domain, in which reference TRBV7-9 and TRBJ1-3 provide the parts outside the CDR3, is DTGVSQNPRHKITKRGQNVTFRCDPISEHNRLYWYRQTLGQGPEFLTYFQNEAQLEKSRLLSDRFSAERPKGSFSTLEIQRTEQGDSAMYLCASSLELSGNTIYFGEGSWLTVV.

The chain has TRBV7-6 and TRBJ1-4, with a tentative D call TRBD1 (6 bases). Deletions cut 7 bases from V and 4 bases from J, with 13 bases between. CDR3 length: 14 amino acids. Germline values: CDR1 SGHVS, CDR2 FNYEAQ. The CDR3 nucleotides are TGTGCCAGCAAGTACGGCAGGGGTAATGAAAAACTGTTTTTT. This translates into CASKYGRGNEKLFF.

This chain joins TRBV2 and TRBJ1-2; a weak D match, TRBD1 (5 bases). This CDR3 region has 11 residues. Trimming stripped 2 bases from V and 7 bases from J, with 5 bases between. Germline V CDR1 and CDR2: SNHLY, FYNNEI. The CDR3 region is CASSERGGYTF. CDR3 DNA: TGTGCCAGCAGTGAAAGGGGTGGCTACACCTTC. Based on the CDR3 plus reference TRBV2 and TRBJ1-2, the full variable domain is EPEVTQTPSHQVTQMGQEVILRCVPISNHLYFYWYRQILGQKVEFLVSFYNNEISEKSEIFDDQFSVERPDGSNFTLKIRSTKLEDSAMYFCASSERGGYTFGSGTRLTVV.

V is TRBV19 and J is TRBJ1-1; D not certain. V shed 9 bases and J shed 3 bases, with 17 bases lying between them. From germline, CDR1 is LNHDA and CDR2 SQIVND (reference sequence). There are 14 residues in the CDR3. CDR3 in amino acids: CASRTTNPDTEAFF. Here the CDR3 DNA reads TGTGCCAGCCGTACCACAAATCCGGACACTGAAGCTTTCTTT.

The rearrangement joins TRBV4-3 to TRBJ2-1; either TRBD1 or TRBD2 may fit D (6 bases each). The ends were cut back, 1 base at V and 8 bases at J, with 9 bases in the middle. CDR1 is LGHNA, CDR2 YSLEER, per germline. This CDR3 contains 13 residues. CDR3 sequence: CASSQAGGYEQFF. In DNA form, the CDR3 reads TGCGCCAGCAGCCAAGCCGGGGGCTATGAGCAGTTCTTC.

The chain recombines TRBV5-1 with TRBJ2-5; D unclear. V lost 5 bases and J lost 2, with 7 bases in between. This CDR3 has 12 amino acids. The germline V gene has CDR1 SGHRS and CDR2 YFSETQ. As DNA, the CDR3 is TGCGCCAGCAGTGAGGCACAAGAGACCCAGTACTTC. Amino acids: CASSEAQETQYF. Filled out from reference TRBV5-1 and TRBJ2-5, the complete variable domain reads KAGVTQTPRYLIKTRGQQVTLSCSPISGHRSVSWYQQTPGQGLQFLFEYFSETQRNKGNFPGRFSGRQFSNSRSEMNVSTLELGDSALYLCASSEAQETQYFGPGTRLLVL.

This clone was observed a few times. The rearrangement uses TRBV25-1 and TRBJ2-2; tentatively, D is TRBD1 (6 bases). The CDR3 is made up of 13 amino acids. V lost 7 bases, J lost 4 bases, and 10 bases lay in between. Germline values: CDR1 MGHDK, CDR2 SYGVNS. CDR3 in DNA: TGTGCCAGCAACCGAGGGGGCACCGGGGAGCTGTTTTTT. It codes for CASNRGGTGELFF.

CDR3 in DNA: TGCAGCGTTGAAGGGGGAGTGGGGGGACCTGGCTACACCTTC. Protein: CSVEGGVGGPGYTF. V usage is TRBV29-1 and J usage is TRBJ1-2; possible D gene TRBD1, 5 bases. V was shortened by 1 base and J by 7 bases, with 16 bases between the two germline ends. Per germline, CDR1 SQVTM and CDR2 ANQGSEA. CDR3 length: 14 amino acids.

CDR3 amino acids: CASSPRAAPNYEQYF. The DNA of the CDR3 is TGTGCCAGCAGCCCCCGAGCGGCTCCCAACTACGAGCAGTACTTC. This chain joins TRBV7-3 and TRBJ2-7, with a possible D match to TRBD2 (5 bases). Germline-derived CDR1 and CDR2 are SGHTA and FQGTGA. CDR3 size: 15 residues. V was pared by 5 bases and J by 3 bases, with 17 bases between.

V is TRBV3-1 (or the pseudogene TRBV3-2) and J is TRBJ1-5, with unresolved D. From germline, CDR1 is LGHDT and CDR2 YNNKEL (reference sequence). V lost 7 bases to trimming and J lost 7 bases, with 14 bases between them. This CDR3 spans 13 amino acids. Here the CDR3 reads CASTFRMRQPQHF. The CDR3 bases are TGTGCCAGCACCTTTCGGATGAGACAGCCCCAGCATTTT.

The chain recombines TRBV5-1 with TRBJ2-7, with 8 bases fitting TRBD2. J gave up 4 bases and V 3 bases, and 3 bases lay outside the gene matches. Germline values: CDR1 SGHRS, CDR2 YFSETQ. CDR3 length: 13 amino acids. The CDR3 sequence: CASSSTSDYEQYF. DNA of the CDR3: TGCGCCAGCAGCTCGACTAGCGATTACGAGCAGTACTTC.

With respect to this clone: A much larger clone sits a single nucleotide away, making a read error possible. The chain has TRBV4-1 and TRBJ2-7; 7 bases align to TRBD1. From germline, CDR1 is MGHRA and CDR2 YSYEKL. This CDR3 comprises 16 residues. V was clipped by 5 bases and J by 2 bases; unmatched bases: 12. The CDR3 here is CASSSSTGPSTYEQYF. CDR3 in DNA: TGCGCCAGCAGCTCCTCGACAGGGCCCTCTACCTACGAGCAGTACTTC.

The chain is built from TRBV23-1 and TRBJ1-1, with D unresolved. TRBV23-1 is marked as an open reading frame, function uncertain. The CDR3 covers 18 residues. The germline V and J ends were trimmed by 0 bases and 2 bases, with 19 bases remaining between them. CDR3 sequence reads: CASSQSQISPPLNTEAFF. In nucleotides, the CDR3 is TGCGCCAGCAGTCAATCCCAGATATCGCCCCCCCTAAACACTGAAGCTTTCTTT.

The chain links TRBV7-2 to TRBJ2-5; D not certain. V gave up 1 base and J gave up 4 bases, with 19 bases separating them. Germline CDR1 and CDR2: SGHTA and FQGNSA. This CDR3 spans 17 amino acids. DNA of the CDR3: TGTGCCAGCAGCTTAGAACGCACAGTCCCCCGCGGAGAGACCCAGTACTTC. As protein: CASSLERTVPRGETQYF.

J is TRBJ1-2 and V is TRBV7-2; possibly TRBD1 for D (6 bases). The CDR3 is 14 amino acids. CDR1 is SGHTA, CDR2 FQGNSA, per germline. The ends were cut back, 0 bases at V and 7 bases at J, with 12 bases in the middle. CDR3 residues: CASSLAQSQGGYTF. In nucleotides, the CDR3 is TGTGCCAGCAGCTTAGCACAGTCACAGGGTGGCTACACCTTC. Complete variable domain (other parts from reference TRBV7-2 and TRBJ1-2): GAGVSQSPSNKVTEKGKDVELRCDPISGHTALYWYRQSLGQGLEFLIYFQGNSAPDKSGLPSDRFSAERTGGSVSTLTIQRTQQEDSAVYLCASSLAQSQGGYTFGSGTRLTVV.

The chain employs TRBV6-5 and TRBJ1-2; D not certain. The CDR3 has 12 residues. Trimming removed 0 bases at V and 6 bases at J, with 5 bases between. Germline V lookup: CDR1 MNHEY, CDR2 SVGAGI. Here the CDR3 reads CASSYSGDGYTF. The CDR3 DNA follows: TGTGCCAGCAGTTACTCAGGTGATGGCTACACCTTC.

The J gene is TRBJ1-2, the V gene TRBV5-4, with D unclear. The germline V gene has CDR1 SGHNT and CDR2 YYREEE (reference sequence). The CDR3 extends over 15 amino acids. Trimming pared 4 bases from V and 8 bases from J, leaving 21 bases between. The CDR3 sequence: CASSDFTAGYYGYTF. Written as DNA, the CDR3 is TGTGCCAGCAGCGACTTTACGGCAGGTTATTACGGCTACACCTTC. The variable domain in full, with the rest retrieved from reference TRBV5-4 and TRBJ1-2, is ETGVTQSPTHLIKTRGQQVTLRCSSQSGHNTVSWYQQALGQGPQFIFQYYREEENGRGNFPPRFSGLQFPNYSSELNVNALELDDSALYLCASSDFTAGYYGYTFGSGTRLTVV.